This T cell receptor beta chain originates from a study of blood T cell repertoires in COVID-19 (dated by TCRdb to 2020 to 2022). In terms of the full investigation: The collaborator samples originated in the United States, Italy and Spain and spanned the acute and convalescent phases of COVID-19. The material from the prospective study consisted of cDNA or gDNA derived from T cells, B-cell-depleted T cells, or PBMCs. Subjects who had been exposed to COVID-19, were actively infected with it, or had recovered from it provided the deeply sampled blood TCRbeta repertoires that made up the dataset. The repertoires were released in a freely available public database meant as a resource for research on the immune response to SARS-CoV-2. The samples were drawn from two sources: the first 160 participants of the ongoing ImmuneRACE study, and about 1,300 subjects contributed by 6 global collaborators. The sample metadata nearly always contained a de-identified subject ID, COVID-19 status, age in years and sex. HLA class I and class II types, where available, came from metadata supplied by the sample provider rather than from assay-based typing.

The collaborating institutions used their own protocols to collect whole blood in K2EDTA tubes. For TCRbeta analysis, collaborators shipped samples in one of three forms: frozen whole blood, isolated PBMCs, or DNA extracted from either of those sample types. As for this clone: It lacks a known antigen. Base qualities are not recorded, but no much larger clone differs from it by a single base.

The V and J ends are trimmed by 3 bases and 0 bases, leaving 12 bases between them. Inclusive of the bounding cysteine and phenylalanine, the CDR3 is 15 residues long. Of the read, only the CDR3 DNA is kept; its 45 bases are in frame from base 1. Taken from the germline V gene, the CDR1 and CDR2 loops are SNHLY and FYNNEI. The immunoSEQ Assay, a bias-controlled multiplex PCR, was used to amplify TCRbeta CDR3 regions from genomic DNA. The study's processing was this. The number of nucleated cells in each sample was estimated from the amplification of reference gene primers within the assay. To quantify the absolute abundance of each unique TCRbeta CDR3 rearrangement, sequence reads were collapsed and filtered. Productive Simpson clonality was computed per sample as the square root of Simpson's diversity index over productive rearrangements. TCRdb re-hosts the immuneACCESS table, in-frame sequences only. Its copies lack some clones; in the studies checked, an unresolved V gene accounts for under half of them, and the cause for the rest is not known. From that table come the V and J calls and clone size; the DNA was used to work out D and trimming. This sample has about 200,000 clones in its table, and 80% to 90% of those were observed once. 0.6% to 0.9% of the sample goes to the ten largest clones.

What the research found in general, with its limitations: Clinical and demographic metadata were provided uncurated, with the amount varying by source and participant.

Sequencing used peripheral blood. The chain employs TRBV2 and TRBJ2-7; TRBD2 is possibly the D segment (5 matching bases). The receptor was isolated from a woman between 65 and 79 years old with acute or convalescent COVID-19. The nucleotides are TGTGCCAGCAGTGAGGAGCGGTTGGACTCCTACGAGCAGTACTTC. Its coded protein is CASSEERLDSYEQYF.